Below, 23 T cell receptor beta chains from the same sample are listed, as sequenced in a study of shared clonotypes between healthy human individuals. Assay: immunoSEQ multiplex PCR; the TCRdb copy retains only in-frame clones and omits some. The data show under 1,100,000 clones, around 74% seen once. Sequenced: memory CD4+ T cells sorted from blood. Subset described: CD45RA-negative fraction. The receptors were gathered from a young man in good health.

V is TRBV13 and J is TRBJ2-7, with 10 nucleotides matching TRBD2. Germline CDR1 and CDR2: PRHDT and FYEKMQ (reference sequence). This CDR3 has 17 residues. J was trimmed by 1 base and V by 2 bases; bases with no gene match: 8. The CDR3 DNA is TGTGCCAGCAGCTTATATCGATCTAGCGGGGGATCCTACGAGCAGTACTTC. Translation: CASSLYRSSGGSYEQYF. The full variable domain, rest sourced from reference TRBV13 and TRBJ2-7, is AAGVIQSPRHLIKEKRETATLKCYPIPRHDTVYWYQQGPGQDPQFLISFYEKMQSDKGSIPDRFSAQQFSDYHSELNMSSLELGDSALYFCASSLYRSSGGSYEQYFGPGTRLTVT.

Of note for this clone: Other DNA variants within this sample encode the same CDR3. The chain joins TRBV10-1 to TRBJ2-2; 9 nucleotides align to TRBD1. Germline V gives CDR1 WNHNN, CDR2 SYGVQD (reference sequence). The CDR3 runs 13 residues. V gave up 6 bases and J gave up 6 bases; unmatched junction bases: 2. Here the CDR3 DNA reads TGCGCCAGCAGGGGACAGGGAGCCGGGGAGCTGTTTTTT. Translation: CASRGQGAGELFF.

About this clone itself: Other DNA sequences within the sample encode an identical CDR3. The V gene is TRBV9, the J gene TRBJ2-3; TRBD2 matches 7 bases. Per germline, CDR1 SGDLS and CDR2 YYNGEE. The CDR3 spans 16 residues. Germline trimming cut 0 bases from V and 2 bases from J; bases unmatched to any gene: 6. As DNA, the CDR3 is TGTGCCAGCAGCGTAGGGGTGGGAGGGTTCACAGATACGCAGTATTTT. Protein product: CASSVGVGGFTDTQYF.

This rearrangement joins TRBV2 to TRBJ2-1; 9 nucleotides align to TRBD2. J was trimmed by 0 bases and V by 5 bases; bases with no gene match: 2. The CDR3 is made up of 15 amino acids. CDR1 is SNHLY, CDR2 FYNNEI, per germline. The CDR3 loop is CASSSGRSSYNEQFF. CDR3 DNA: TGTGCCAGCAGTAGCGGGAGGAGCTCCTACAATGAGCAGTTCTTC.

Only a few counts were recorded for this clone. This chain joins TRBV2 and TRBJ2-3; TRBD1 or TRBD2 may be the D gene (5 bases each). V was pared by 5 bases and J by 7 bases, with 13 bases between. From germline, CDR1 is SNHLY and CDR2 FYNNEI. The CDR3 runs 13 residues. CDR3 sequence: CASSWDLINTQYF. CDR3 coding DNA: TGTGCCAGCAGTTGGGACCTCATAAATACGCAGTATTTT.

J is TRBJ2-7 and V is TRBV21-1; TRBD1 is taken as the D call from the table, unchecked against the DNA. TRBV21-1 is assigned pseudogene status. The CDR3 covers 15 residues. The CDR3 loop is CASSPQGQKDYEQYF. The CDR3 DNA is TGTGCCAGCAGCCCTCAGGGACAGAAAGACTACGAGCAGTACTTC.

The V and J genes are TRBV4-3 and TRBJ2-1, with 8 bases aligning to TRBD2. The CDR3 extends over 13 amino acids. CDR1 and CDR2 (germline): LGHNA, YSLEER. The trim removed 5 bases at V and 5 bases at J, leaving 2 bases unmatched. The CDR3, as DNA: TGCGCCAGCAGCAAGGGACTAGACAATGAGCAGTTCTTC. Amino acids: CASSKGLDNEQFF.

The rearrangement uses TRBV7-3 and TRBJ2-5; 7 bases line up with TRBD1. After removal of 5 bases from V and 5 bases from J, the junction contained 5 bases not matched to a gene. Germline values: CDR1 SGHTA, CDR2 FQGTGA. The CDR3 has 13 amino acids. CDR3 nucleotide sequence: TGTGCCAGCAGCACAGGGGACGTGGAGACCCAGTACTTC. Encoded protein: CASSTGDVETQYF.

The V and J genes are TRBV7-8 and TRBJ1-4; weak D call: TRBD1 (5 bases). This CDR3 is built from 15 residues. Trimming took off 5 bases at V and 0 bases at J, with 10 bases between the two ends. CDR1 and CDR2 (germline): SGHVS, FQNEAQ. This chain's CDR3 is CASSLQGATNEKLFF. The CDR3 nucleotides are TGTGCCAGCAGCCTCCAGGGAGCAACTAATGAAAAACTGTTTTTT. The complete variable domain, with remaining parts taken from reference TRBV7-8 and TRBJ1-4, reads GAGVSQSPRYKVAKRGQDVALRCDPISGHVSLFWYQQALGQGPEFLTYFQNEAQLDKSGLPSDRFFAERPEGSVSTLKIQRTQQEDSAVYLCASSLQGATNEKLFFGSGTQLSVL.

The rearrangement uses TRBV6-5 and TRBJ2-7; TRBD2 is a possible D gene (6 bases). V was trimmed by 8 bases and J by 5 bases, leaving 10 bases between them. CDR1 is MNHEY, CDR2 SVGAGI, per germline. The length of the CDR3 is 11 residues. The CDR3 DNA reads as TGTGCCAGCTTTCGGGGGAACGAGCAGTACTTC. Amino acids: CASFRGNEQYF.

This clone was seen only a few times. The V and J genes are TRBV19 and TRBJ2-3, with 13 bases that match TRBD2. Germline CDR1 LNHDA, CDR2 SQIVND (reference sequence). The trim removed 6 bases at V and 5 bases at J, leaving 17 bases unmatched. CDR3 length: 19 amino acids. The CDR3 bases are TGTGCCAGTAGCTCCGGGACTAGCGGGATCGGGCGGGTCCGAGATACGCAGTATTTT. Protein: CASSSGTSGIGRVRDTQYF.

This chain connects TRBV30 to TRBJ2-7; D remains ambiguous. The CDR3 has 12 amino acids. Germline V lookup: CDR1 GTSNPN, CDR2 SVGIG (reference sequence). V was cut by 1 base and J by 0 bases, with 4 bases left in between. The CDR3 protein is CAWSALSYEQYF. The CDR3 DNA reads TGTGCCTGGAGTGCCCTCTCCTACGAGCAGTACTTC.

This chain connects TRBV11-3 to TRBJ2-2, with TRBD1 identical over 11 bases. After removal of 2 bases from V and 3 bases from J, the junction contained 8 bases not matched to a gene. The CDR3 is made up of 18 amino acids. Looked up from germline, CDR1 is SGHNT and CDR2 is YENEEA. CDR3 in amino acids: CASSLSILDRGHTGELFF. The CDR3 DNA follows: TGTGCCAGCAGCTTAAGTATTTTGGACAGGGGGCACACCGGGGAGCTGTTTTTT.

This clone was counted a single time. V usage is TRBV5-5 and J usage is TRBJ2-7; 7 nucleotides line up with TRBD1. CDR1 and CDR2 from the germline V gene are SGHKS and YYEKEE (reference sequence). CDR3 length: 15 residues. Trimming removed 0 bases from V and 3 bases from J; junction bases left unmatched: 6. CDR3 loop: CASSLAGTAFYEQYF. CDR3 nucleotides: TGTGCCAGCAGCTTGGCCGGGACAGCTTTCTACGAGCAGTACTTC.

V and J are TRBV7-2 and TRBJ2-7, with D hard to call. This CDR3 region has 12 residues. The germline V gene has CDR1 SGHTA and CDR2 FQGNSA. Trimming cost V 4 bases and J 7 bases, with 11 bases left between them. The chain's CDR3 is CASSSFGREQYF. DNA for the CDR3: TGTGCCAGCAGCTCCTTCGGCAGGGAGCAGTACTTC.

The chain combines TRBV5-1 with TRBJ1-6, with 7 nucleotides matching TRBD1. Per germline, CDR1 SGHRS and CDR2 YFSETQ. V lost 7 bases to trimming and J lost 6 bases; unmatched junction nucleotides: 7. This CDR3 has 14 residues. The CDR3 protein is CASRPGGINSPLHF. The CDR3 DNA follows: TGCGCCAGCCGTCCAGGGGGTATTAATTCACCCCTCCACTTT.

This clone was seen a handful of times. The chain uses TRBV7-8 and TRBJ2-7; D uncertain. There are 12 residues in the CDR3. The ends were cut back, 5 bases at V and 5 bases at J, with 10 bases in the middle. Germline CDR1 is SGHVS and CDR2 is FQNEAQ. CDR3 in amino acids: CASSPKSNEQYF. DNA of the CDR3: TGTGCCAGCAGCCCAAAAAGTAACGAGCAGTACTTC.

The V gene is TRBV27, the J gene TRBJ1-1; D not resolved. This CDR3 is built from 15 residues. Trimming shortened V by 6 bases and J by 1 base, and 15 bases separated the two germline ends. Per the germline V gene, CDR1 is MNHEY and CDR2 is SMNVEV (reference sequence). The CDR3 sequence is CASRNPERGNTEAFF. For the CDR3, the DNA is TGTGCCAGCAGAAATCCCGAGAGAGGGAACACTGAAGCTTTCTTT.

The gene calls are TRBV28 and TRBJ1-6; no firm D call. Trimming cost V 6 bases and J 6 bases, with 9 bases left between them. The length of the CDR3 is 13 residues. In germline, CDR1 is MDHEN, CDR2 SYDVKM. CDR3: CASRLRLNSPLHF. The CDR3 DNA reads as TGTGCCAGCAGGTTAAGACTTAATTCACCCCTCCACTTT.

The J gene is TRBJ2-7, the V gene TRBV5-4; TRBD2 is a possible D gene (5 bases). The CDR3 runs to 14 residues. V lost 4 bases to trimming and J lost 5 bases, with 16 bases between them. Germline-derived CDR1 and CDR2 are SGHNT and YYREEE (reference sequence). Here the CDR3 DNA reads TGTGCCAGCAGCCCCACGGTCGCCGGGGACGAGCAGTACTTC. Amino acids: CASSPTVAGDEQYF.

The V gene is TRBV5-1, the J gene TRBJ2-7; the D call may be TRBD1 or TRBD2 (7 bases each). This CDR3 has 19 residues. Germline loops: CDR1 SGHRS, CDR2 YFSETQ. V was cut by 6 bases and J by 2 bases, with 30 bases left in between. CDR3 residues: CASKIRGQEGRVSAYEQYF. In DNA, the CDR3 is TGCGCCAGCAAAATCCGCGGACAGGAGGGGAGGGTCAGCGCCTACGAGCAGTACTTC. Looking up the rest from reference TRBV5-1 and TRBJ2-7 gives the full variable domain: KAGVTQTPRYLIKTRGQQVTLSCSPISGHRSVSWYQQTPGQGLQFLFEYFSETQRNKGNFPGRFSGRQFSNSRSEMNVSTLELGDSALYLCASKIRGQEGRVSAYEQYFGPGTRLTVT.

Note on this clone: This likely traces to a read error, being one base from a far larger clone. CDR3: CSATGGYGYIF. The DNA of the CDR3 is TGCAGTGCTACAGGGGGCTATGGCTACATCTTC. The V call is TRBV20-1, the J call TRBJ1-2, with 8 bases fitting TRBD1. Looked up from germline, CDR1 is DFQATT and CDR2 is SNEGSKA (reference sequence). This CDR3 contains 11 residues.

This chain uses TRBV18 with TRBJ1-5; tentatively, D is TRBD1 (5 bases). The germline V and J ends were trimmed by 4 bases and 3 bases, with 10 bases remaining between them. The CDR3 extends over 14 amino acids. Germline V gene lookup returns CDR1 KGHSH and CDR2 LQKENI. CDR3 DNA sequence: TGTGCCAGCTCACAGGGACGGAACAATCAGCCCCAGCATTTT. Amino acids: CASSQGRNNQPQHF.